Following are 15 T cell receptor beta chains from one sample sequenced in a study of cytomegalovirus exposure and HLA in healthy donors. Researchers ran the PCR with 60 Vbeta and 13 Jbeta primers. Libraries were prepared by immunoSEQ multiplex PCR; TCRdb keeps only in-frame clonotypes and omits some of them. Across about 58,000 clones, the top ten clones capture less than 2.5% of the sample. Source material: PBMCs. The receptors were sampled from a woman younger than 35 in good health and CMV-seronegative.

The rearrangement joins TRBV2 to TRBJ1-2; D is unclear. The CDR3 is made up of 16 amino acids. The ends were cut back, 8 bases at V and 0 bases at J, with 19 bases in the middle. Germline loops: CDR1 SNHLY, CDR2 FYNNEI. The CDR3, as DNA: TGTGCCAGCTTCGGCGTGGTAGAGGGTACTAACTATGGCTACACCTTC. This codes for CASFGVVEGTNYGYTF.

The chain links TRBV19 to TRBJ1-1; D not resolved. CDR1 LNHDA and CDR2 SQIVND come from the germline V gene (reference sequence). Between the trimmed V and J ends, which lost 5 bases and 6 bases, there was a span of 16 bases. CDR3 size: 14 residues. DNA of the CDR3: TGTGCCAGTAGTCCAAGTCATATCGGGGCTGAAGCTTTCTTT. It yields the protein CASSPSHIGAEAFF.

V is TRBV5-1 and J is TRBJ1-1; weak D call: TRBD1 (5 bases). The V gene lost 0 bases and the J gene lost 4 bases, with 16 bases spanning the gap. The CDR3 totals 16 residues. Germline CDR1 and CDR2: SGHRS and YFSETQ. CDR3 loop: CASSLGPRVLVTEAFF. The CDR3, as DNA: TGCGCCAGCAGCTTGGGACCCAGGGTCTTAGTCACTGAAGCTTTCTTT.

The CDR3 nucleotides are TGCAGCGTTGTTTGGGACAGGAGCCCCTATGGCTACACCTTC. Translation: CSVVWDRSPYGYTF. The chain has TRBV29-1 and TRBJ1-2; 8 nucleotides align to TRBD1. J was trimmed by 4 bases and V by 4 bases; bases with no gene match: 8. Germline V lookup: CDR1 SQVTM, CDR2 ANQGSEA. This CDR3 contains 14 residues.

This rearrangement joins TRBV12-5 to TRBJ2-1, with 10 bases aligning to TRBD2. The germline V gene has CDR1 LGHNT and CDR2 FRNRAP. The CDR3 has 15 amino acids. V shed 5 bases, J shed 8 bases, and the junction held 9 bases outside the gene matches. The CDR3 protein is CASGTSSGRGDEQFF. The CDR3 DNA follows: TGTGCTAGTGGTACGTCTAGCGGGAGAGGCGATGAGCAGTTCTTC.

The chain joins TRBV7-2 to TRBJ1-1; D possibly corresponds to TRBD1 (6 bases). The CDR3 runs to 14 residues. V was trimmed by 3 bases and J by 6 bases, leaving 14 bases between them. The germline V gene has CDR1 SGHTA and CDR2 FQGNSA. The CDR3 protein is CASSFRTGQSEAFF. The CDR3 coding sequence is TGTGCCAGCAGCTTTCGAACCGGACAGTCTGAAGCTTTCTTT.

In DNA, the CDR3 is TGTGCCAGCAGCTCCATAGCGGGGGTGAGCACAGATACGCAGTATTTT. Encoded protein: CASSSIAGVSTDTQYF. The chain employs TRBV7-6 and TRBJ2-3; TRBD2 agrees at 9 bases. The germline gives CDR1 SGHVS, CDR2 FNYEAQ. With V trimmed by 4 bases and J by 0 bases, 5 bases remained unmatched. CDR3 length: 16 residues.

This chain joins TRBV2 and TRBJ2-7; 10 bases line up with TRBD1. Germline CDR1 and CDR2: SNHLY and FYNNEI. With V trimmed by 4 bases and J by 7 bases, 7 bases remained unmatched. CDR3 size: 14 residues. CDR3 region: CASSGDRGLSEQYF. CDR3 nucleotides: TGTGCCAGCAGTGGGGACAGGGGTTTGAGTGAGCAGTACTTC.

The chain has TRBV5-1 and TRBJ2-7; weak D call: TRBD1 (6 bases). Germline values: CDR1 SGHRS, CDR2 YFSETQ. V lost 0 bases, J lost 1 base, and 8 bases lay in between. The CDR3 runs to 14 residues. The CDR3 region has the DNA TGCGCCAGCAGCTTGGTGACAGGTTCCTACGAGCAGTACTTC. It encodes CASSLVTGSYEQYF.

V is TRBV11-3 and J is TRBJ2-5; possible D gene TRBD1, 5 bases. Germline CDR1 and CDR2: SGHNT and YENEEA. This CDR3 is built from 15 residues. V lost 0 bases and J 2 bases, leaving 10 bases between the germline ends. The CDR3: CASSLDGAEQETQYF. In nucleotides, the CDR3 is TGTGCCAGCAGCTTAGATGGGGCAGAACAAGAGACCCAGTACTTC.

The chain joins TRBV6-5 to TRBJ1-6; D call uncertain. Per germline, CDR1 MNHEY and CDR2 SVGAGI. V dropped 2 bases and J dropped 7 bases, with 3 bases sitting between them. The CDR3 is 12 amino acids. The CDR3 nucleotides read TGTGCCAGCAGTTACACAAATTCACCCCTCCACTTT. Residues: CASSYTNSPLHF.

V usage is TRBV18 and J usage is TRBJ1-1; D gene unclear. V gave up 3 bases and J gave up 6 bases, with 11 bases separating them. This CDR3 contains 13 residues. CDR1 and CDR2 from the germline V gene are KGHSH and LQKENI. This CDR3 reads CASSPPVLAEAFF. DNA for the CDR3: TGTGCCAGCTCACCCCCGGTTTTGGCTGAAGCTTTCTTT.

The J gene is TRBJ2-1, the V gene TRBV13; 13 bases match TRBD2. Germline loops: CDR1 PRHDT, CDR2 FYEKMQ (reference sequence). The CDR3 consists of 20 residues. V shed 5 bases and J 0 bases; nucleotides not matched to a gene: 13. The CDR3 sequence: CASSTPTSGRHSSSYNEQFF. CDR3 sequence (DNA): TGTGCCAGCAGCACCCCGACTAGCGGGAGGCATTCCAGCTCCTACAATGAGCAGTTCTTC.

The chain has TRBV7-9 and TRBJ1-4, with 9 bases that match TRBD1. CDR3 length equals 13 residues. V gave up 3 bases and J gave up 8 bases; unmatched junction bases: 1. Per germline, CDR1 SEHNR and CDR2 FQNEAQ (reference sequence). The CDR3 here is CASSFGTGEKLFF. The CDR3 DNA follows: TGTGCCAGCAGCTTTGGGACAGGGGAAAAACTGTTTTTT.

The rearrangement uses TRBV9 and TRBJ1-2, with 10 positions matching TRBD1. CDR1 and CDR2 from the germline V gene are SGDLS and YYNGEE. The CDR3 loop spans 14 amino acids. V gave up 5 bases and J gave up 3 bases; unmatched junction bases: 4. The CDR3 coding sequence is TGTGCCAGCAGGACAGGGGGCTCGGACTATGGCTACACCTTC. Amino acid sequence: CASRTGGSDYGYTF.